These 23 T cell receptor beta chains share one sample of origin, sequenced in a study of a mutant IDH1 vaccine in newly diagnosed glioma. Profiled with immunoSEQ multiplex PCR; TCRdb holds only in-frame clones, not every one. The table lists roughly 60,000 clones, roughly 71% of them singletons. These receptors' targets are unknown. Noted time point: week 35, safety follow-up. It was 300 ug of mutant IDH1 20-mer peptide that made up each vaccine dose, given with topical imiquimod. Sequencing used PBMCs, obtained from a glioma patient whose treatment included an IDH1 peptide vaccine. The source of these receptors is a man aged 45-65 years with glioma.

CDR3 region: CASSLAGTGELFF. In nucleotides, the CDR3 is TGTGCCAGCAGCTTAGCAGGGACCGGGGAGCTGTTTTTT. The chain is built from TRBV5-6 and TRBJ2-2; D may be TRBD1 (5 bases). The CDR3 consists of 13 residues. Trimming removed 2 bases from V and 5 bases from J, with 7 bases in between. CDR1 and CDR2 from the germline V gene are SGHDT and YYEEEE.

A single count supports this clone. The chain joins TRBV18 to TRBJ1-4; D might be TRBD1 (6 bases). Looked up from germline, CDR1 is KGHSH and CDR2 is LQKENI. The CDR3 totals 12 residues. V was shortened by 6 bases and J by 11 bases, with 13 bases between the two germline ends. CDR3 in DNA: TGTGCCAGCTCCCCAGGGGTGGGGAAACTGTTTTTT. It specifies CASSPGVGKLFF.

This clone was found a few times. The rearrangement uses TRBV4-1 and TRBJ2-1; TRBD1 aligns across 7 bases. The length of the CDR3 is 15 residues. Germline trimming cut 2 bases from V and 3 bases from J; bases unmatched to any gene: 4. Germline CDR1 is MGHRA and CDR2 is YSYEKL. The CDR3 here is CASSQSRDSYNEQFF. As DNA, the CDR3 is TGCGCCAGCAGCCAATCCCGGGACAGCTACAATGAGCAGTTCTTC.

The chain uses TRBV4-1 and TRBJ1-6, with no clear D. V gave up 1 base and J gave up 0 bases, with 10 bases separating them. Germline CDR1 is MGHRA and CDR2 is YSYEKL. The CDR3 has 17 amino acids. This CDR3 is CASSQVNLISYNSPLHF. The CDR3 nucleotides are TGCGCCAGCAGCCAAGTCAACCTGATCTCCTATAATTCACCCCTCCACTTT.

Relative to its sample, this clone is medium-sized. The rearrangement joins TRBV7-9 to TRBJ1-1; TRBD1 agrees at 9 bases. Germline V gene data show CDR1 as SEHNR and CDR2 as FQNEAQ (reference sequence). This CDR3 has 14 amino acids. The V and J ends lost 3 bases and 4 bases, in that order; junction bases with no gene match: 3. The CDR3 protein is CASSFGTGFTEAFF. As DNA, the CDR3 is TGTGCCAGCAGCTTTGGGACAGGGTTCACTGAAGCTTTCTTT.

The V call is TRBV15, the J call TRBJ2-3, with 9 bases identical to TRBD2. Germline V gives CDR1 LNHNV, CDR2 YYDKDF (reference sequence). The CDR3 contains 16 residues. V lost 1 base and J lost 4; bases outside the gene matches: 6. The CDR3: CATSRVAGGLPDTQYF. For the CDR3, the DNA is TGTGCCACCAGCAGAGTTGCGGGGGGGCTGCCAGATACGCAGTATTTT. The variable domain in full, completed from reference TRBV15 and TRBJ2-3, reads DAMVIQNPRYQVTQFGKPVTLSCSQTLNHNVMYWYQQKSSQAPKLLFHYYDKDFNNEADTPDNFQSRRPNTSFCFLDIRSPGLGDTAMYLCATSRVAGGLPDTQYFGPGTRLTVL.

This CDR3 reads CAWSWMGTSYEQYF. The CDR3 bases are TGTGCCTGGAGTTGGATGGGGACCTCCTACGAGCAGTACTTC. The rearrangement links TRBV30 to TRBJ2-7; D is tentatively TRBD1 or TRBD2 (5 bases each). CDR3 size: 14 residues. The V and J ends lost 2 bases and 0 bases respectively, with 11 bases between them. Germline V gives CDR1 GTSNPN, CDR2 SVGIG (reference sequence).

The chain joins TRBV5-1 to TRBJ2-3, with TRBD1 as a possible D gene (5 bases). CDR3 size: 15 residues. Germline V gives CDR1 SGHRS, CDR2 YFSETQ. V was shortened by 0 bases and J by 4 bases, with 12 bases between the two germline ends. The CDR3 DNA follows: TGCGCCAGCAGCTTGGGGCCAGAAGGGGCAGATACGCAGTATTTT. Its translation: CASSLGPEGADTQYF.

The gene calls are TRBV6-6 and TRBJ2-7, with D possibly being TRBD1 (6 bases). The CDR3 runs to 12 residues. Germline V gene data show CDR1 as MNHNY and CDR2 as SVGAGI (reference sequence). V shed 5 bases and J shed 11 bases, with 16 bases lying between them. CDR3 loop: CASSIQQGRKYF. The CDR3 DNA reads TGTGCCAGCAGTATCCAACAGGGTCGTAAGTACTTC.

The rearrangement joins TRBV15 to TRBJ1-5; D is unclear. Germline CDR1 is LNHNV and CDR2 is YYDKDF (reference sequence). This CDR3 contains 12 residues. Between the trimmed V and J ends, which lost 1 base and 7 bases, there was a span of 5 bases. The CDR3 DNA reads as TGTGCCACCAGCAGAGCCCAGCAGCCCCAGCATTTT. Protein product: CATSRAQQPQHF. Based on the CDR3 plus reference TRBV15 and TRBJ1-5, the full variable domain is DAMVIQNPRYQVTQFGKPVTLSCSQTLNHNVMYWYQQKSSQAPKLLFHYYDKDFNNEADTPDNFQSRRPNTSFCFLDIRSPGLGDTAMYLCATSRAQQPQHFGDGTRLSIL.

The V and J genes are TRBV5-6 and TRBJ2-3, with TRBD2 identical over 12 bases. V was clipped by 3 bases and J by 4 bases; unmatched bases: 6. CDR1 is SGHDT and CDR2 is YYEEEE in the germline V gene. The length of the CDR3 is 16 residues. The DNA for the CDR3 is TGTGCCAGCAGCTCGACTAGCGGGGGTCTTCCAGATACGCAGTATTTT. Amino acid sequence: CASSSTSGGLPDTQYF.

CDR3: CASSSTGNSYNEQFF. The CDR3, as DNA: TGCGCCAGCAGCTCGACAGGCAACTCCTACAATGAGCAGTTCTTC. The chain has TRBV5-1 and TRBJ2-1, with D perhaps TRBD1 (6 bases). Trimming cost V 3 bases and J 0 bases, with 10 bases left between them. CDR1 SGHRS and CDR2 YFSETQ come from the germline V gene. This CDR3 comprises 15 residues.

This clone was detected a few times. The rearrangement links TRBV15 to TRBJ1-5; D unresolved. The length of the CDR3 is 17 residues. Germline V gene data show CDR1 as LNHNV and CDR2 as YYDKDF (reference sequence). Trimming shortened V by 1 base and J by 6 bases, and 19 bases separated the two germline ends. The CDR3 spells CATSRVIGAAAAQPQHF. The DNA for the CDR3 is TGTGCCACCAGCAGAGTAATAGGTGCGGCGGCTGCTCAGCCCCAGCATTTT.

V and J are TRBV28 and TRBJ1-5; the D gene is possibly TRBD1 (5 bases). Germline V gene data show CDR1 as MDHEN and CDR2 as SYDVKM. There are 12 residues in the CDR3. V lost 4 bases to trimming and J lost 6 bases, with 7 bases between them. The DNA for the CDR3 is TGTGCCAGCAGTTCAGGGATTCAGCCCCAGCATTTT. Translated, it gives CASSSGIQPQHF.

The chain employs TRBV30 and TRBJ1-1; no clear D. The germline V and J ends were trimmed by 5 bases and 0 bases, with 7 bases remaining between them. CDR1 and CDR2 (germline): GTSNPN, SVGIG (reference sequence). The CDR3 extends over 12 amino acids. The CDR3 DNA sequence: TGTGCCTGGTCAGCCATGAACACTGAAGCTTTCTTT. Encoded protein: CAWSAMNTEAFF.

The chain carries TRBV5-5 and TRBJ2-5; 7 bases map to TRBD2. Germline CDR1 is SGHKS and CDR2 is YYEKEE (reference sequence). V was clipped by 6 bases and J by 3 bases; unmatched bases: 11. The CDR3 runs 15 residues. The DNA of the CDR3 is TGTGCCAGCACCATTCAAGGTCGGGGGGAAGAGACCCAGTACTTC. It codes for CASTIQGRGEETQYF.

In the case of this clone: One junction end does not reproduce the germline sequence, and a read error may be involved. This CDR3 reads CSVGTGGFLVF. The CDR3 DNA reads TGCAGCGTCGGGACAGGGGGATTCCTGGTCTTC. The chain carries TRBV29-1 and TRBJ2-1, with TRBD1 identical over 11 bases. The germline V gene encodes CDR1 SQVTM and CDR2 ANQGSEA. The CDR3 has 11 amino acids.

The rearrangement uses TRBV6-6 and TRBJ1-5; TRBD1 agrees at 7 bases. Germline V gene sequence: CDR1 MNHNY, CDR2 SVGAGI (reference sequence). With 5 bases clipped from V and 5 bases from J, the junction kept 9 bases outside the gene matches. There are 15 residues in the CDR3. The CDR3 nucleotides read TGTGCCAGCAGTGCACCGGGACAGAACGATCAGCCCCAGCATTTT. Encoded protein: CASSAPGQNDQPQHF.

V usage is TRBV6-5 and J usage is TRBJ2-5, with TRBD1 matching over 7 bases. After removal of 7 bases from V and 5 bases from J, the junction contained 10 bases not matched to a gene. The CDR3 runs 14 residues. Germline CDR1 is MNHEY and CDR2 is SVGAGI. CDR3 coding DNA: TGTGCCAGCAAACCCGGACAGGCGGCGGAGACCCAGTACTTC. Translated: CASKPGQAAETQYF.

V usage is TRBV6-5 and J usage is TRBJ2-1; no firm D call. Germline assignment: CDR1 MNHEY and CDR2 SVGAGI. There are 13 residues in the CDR3. V was trimmed by 10 bases and J by 6 bases, leaving 16 bases between them. The DNA for the CDR3 is TGTGCCACCGGTCCCGCGGCGCCCAATGAGCAGTTCTTC. Protein product: CATGPAAPNEQFF.

The chain carries TRBV6-5 and TRBJ1-2; D is perhaps TRBD1 (6 bases). Germline CDR1 MNHEY, CDR2 SVGAGI. The CDR3 is 14 residues long. Trimming took 4 bases from V and 4 from J, leaving 13 bases between them. This chain's CDR3 is CASSFSDSPYGYTF. The CDR3 region has the DNA TGTGCCAGCAGTTTTTCGGACAGTCCCTATGGCTACACCTTC.

This rearrangement joins TRBV18 to TRBJ1-3; weak D call: TRBD1 (5 bases). V was cut by 6 bases and J by 1 base, with 16 bases left in between. This CDR3 is built from 16 residues. The V gene's germline CDR1 is KGHSH and CDR2 LQKENI. For the CDR3, the DNA is TGTGCCAGCTCGCCGGGACGAGGAGGTTCTGGAAACACCATATATTTT. Translation gives CASSPGRGGSGNTIYF.

The rearrangement joins TRBV2 to TRBJ1-2; a weak D match, TRBD1 (6 bases). CDR1 is SNHLY, CDR2 FYNNEI, per germline. This CDR3 contains 14 residues. Trimming took off 6 bases at V and 4 bases at J, with 15 bases between the two ends. DNA for the CDR3: TGTGCCAGCAGGGGGGGCCCGGCGCTCTATGGCTACACCTTC. Its translation is CASRGGPALYGYTF.